The 18 T cell receptor beta chains below were found in one sample sequenced in a study of radiation and T cells in renal cell carcinoma. Measured with immunoSEQ multiplex PCR; TCRdb has only the in-frame clones, and not every one. Of roughly 150,000 clones in the sample, roughly nine tenths were seen once. Time point in this sample: baseline pretreatment blood. Treatment defined: 15 Gy SBRT to primary tumor, nephrectomy 4 weeks later. This material consisted of blood, taken from a patient whose treatment included radiotherapy and nephrectomy. The receptor source for this set is a woman aged 70-85 years with renal cell carcinoma.

This clone was picked up one time. The chain employs TRBV6-5 and TRBJ2-3, with TRBD1 matching 9 bases. Germline values: CDR1 MNHEY, CDR2 SVGAGI. This CDR3 spans 16 amino acids. Trimming at V came to 3 bases and at J to 6 bases, leaving 10 bases not matched to a gene. The CDR3 loop reads CASSYSSGTGSDTQYF. CDR3 coding DNA: TGTGCCAGCAGTTATTCCTCCGGGACAGGGTCCGATACGCAGTATTTT.

The chain employs TRBV6-5 and TRBJ2-7; D gene ambiguous. The CDR3 is 14 amino acids. The germline V gene encodes CDR1 MNHEY and CDR2 SVGAGI. Trimming left V 2 bases short and J 4 bases short, with 12 bases between. CDR3 nucleotide sequence: TGTGCCAGCAGTTACCTATCCGGGTTATACGAGCAGTACTTC. Translated, it gives CASSYLSGLYEQYF.

The chain recombines TRBV7-9 with TRBJ1-4; the D gene is possibly TRBD1 (5 bases). Germline-derived CDR1 and CDR2 are SEHNR and FQNEAQ (reference sequence). This CDR3 comprises 12 residues. V lost 11 bases, J lost 3 bases, and 10 bases lay in between. The DNA for the CDR3 is TGTGCCGGACACGGGGCTAATGAAAAACTGTTTTTT. Amino acid sequence: CAGHGANEKLFF.

The CDR3 nucleotides read TGTGCCAGCAGTGACAGGGTAAATCAGCCCCAGCATTTT. Translated: CASSDRVNQPQHF. The J gene is TRBJ1-5, the V gene TRBV6-6, with TRBD1 matching over 7 bases. CDR3 length equals 13 residues. The germline CDR1 and CDR2 sequences are MNHNY and SVGAGI (reference sequence). Unmatched junction bases numbered 2, after V lost 5 bases and J lost 4 bases.

The chain links TRBV19 to TRBJ1-3; D not resolved. Germline CDR1 and CDR2: LNHDA and SQIVND (reference sequence). This CDR3 is built from 13 residues. V dropped 7 bases and J dropped 0 bases, with 7 bases sitting between them. For the CDR3, the DNA is TGTGCCAGTACCTCCGACTCTGGAAACACCATATATTTT. Amino acids: CASTSDSGNTIYF.

The CDR3 loop reads CASSGLKSAFAEAFF. Here the CDR3 DNA reads TGTGCCAGCAGCGGTCTTAAATCGGCCTTCGCTGAAGCTTTCTTT. The chain carries TRBV9 and TRBJ1-1; D ambiguous. CDR1 and CDR2 (germline): SGDLS, YYNGEE. V was shortened by 3 bases and J by 6 bases, with 18 bases between the two germline ends. The CDR3 is made up of 15 amino acids. The whole variable domain, filled in from reference TRBV9 and TRBJ1-1, reads DSGVTQTPKHLITATGQRVTLRCSPRSGDLSVYWYQQSLDQGLQFLIQYYNGEERAKGNILERFSAQQFPDLHSELNLSSLELGDSALYFCASSGLKSAFAEAFFGQGTRLTVV.

This clone has a single count. The genes are TRBV2 and TRBJ1-1; 7 nucleotides align to TRBD1. Germline CDR1 reads SNHLY; CDR2 reads FYNNEI. CDR3 size: 15 residues. Trimming at V came to 5 bases and at J to 2 bases, leaving 8 bases not matched to a gene. The DNA for the CDR3 is TGTGCCAGCAGTTTTGGACAGGCCAGAAACACTGAAGCTTTCTTT. This sequence encodes CASSFGQARNTEAFF.

This clone was seen only once. V usage is TRBV6-6 and J usage is TRBJ2-3; D is ambiguous. Trimming removed 0 bases at V and 0 bases at J, with 10 bases between. Germline loops: CDR1 MNHNY, CDR2 SVGAGI (reference sequence). There are 16 residues in the CDR3. The CDR3 nucleotides read TGTGCCAGCAGTTACTCGTCCCCAGTCAGCACAGATACGCAGTATTTT. Translated: CASSYSSPVSTDTQYF.

The V and J genes are TRBV6-1 and TRBJ2-7; tentative D call: TRBD1 (5 bases). The V and J ends lost 2 bases and 11 bases respectively, with 19 bases between them. This CDR3 spans 14 amino acids. CDR1 and CDR2 from the germline V gene are MNHNS and SASEGT. CDR3 DNA: TGTGCCAGCAGTGAATCGGGTTCGGCAGGGCGTGAGTACTTC. Its protein product is CASSESGSAGREYF.

The chain has TRBV27 and TRBJ1-5, with no clear D. Trimming left V 6 bases short and J 0 bases short, with 12 bases between. The CDR3 loop spans 15 amino acids. In germline, CDR1 is MNHEY, CDR2 SMNVEV (reference sequence). The CDR3 reads CASSSYPYSNQPQHF. DNA of the CDR3: TGTGCCAGCAGCTCCTACCCTTATAGCAATCAGCCCCAGCATTTT.

The chain recombines TRBV7-2 with TRBJ2-7; TRBD1 agrees at 12 bases. V shed 4 bases, J shed 6 bases, and the junction held 4 bases outside the gene matches. CDR1 and CDR2 (germline): SGHTA, FQGNSA. CDR3 length: 14 amino acids. As DNA, the CDR3 is TGTGCCAGCAGCTCCGGGACAGGGGGCTCCGAGCAGTACTTC. The encoded protein is CASSSGTGGSEQYF.

The J gene is TRBJ2-5, the V gene TRBV9, with 10 bases fitting TRBD2. This CDR3 is 15 amino acids long. The V and J ends lost 4 bases and 5 bases, in that order; junction bases with no gene match: 8. The germline gives CDR1 SGDLS, CDR2 YYNGEE. In DNA form, the CDR3 reads TGTGCCAGCAGCCCGGGCGGAGCGGGGGGGGAGACCCAGTACTTC. It is translated as CASSPGGAGGETQYF.

This rearrangement joins TRBV9 to TRBJ2-7; a weak D match, TRBD2 (6 bases). Germline-derived CDR1 and CDR2 are SGDLS and YYNGEE. This CDR3 is built from 16 residues. The V end lost 1 base, the J end lost 2 bases, and 16 bases lay between the germline ends. CDR3 in amino acids: CASSVFGGAGTYEQYF. The CDR3 DNA sequence: TGTGCCAGCAGCGTATTTGGCGGGGCTGGAACCTACGAGCAGTACTTC.

The chain employs TRBV29-1 and TRBJ1-2; 7 bases map to TRBD1. The CDR3 has 15 amino acids. Germline loops: CDR1 SQVTM, CDR2 ANQGSEA. Unmatched junction bases numbered 16, after V lost 6 bases and J lost 6 bases. Written as DNA, the CDR3 is TGCAGCGTGCCTCCCCTTACCGGGACAGAGAATGGCTACACCTTC. It translates to CSVPPLTGTENGYTF.

The rearrangement uses TRBV7-9 and TRBJ2-5, with D possibly matching TRBD1 (7 bases). CDR1 is SEHNR and CDR2 is FQNEAQ in the germline V gene (reference sequence). The length of the CDR3 is 14 residues. V was pared by 5 bases and J by 5 bases, with 15 bases between. The chain's CDR3 is CASSGTGAGETQYF. The CDR3 bases are TGTGCCAGCAGCGGCACAGGGGCGGGGGAGACCCAGTACTTC.

V is TRBV5-4 and J is TRBJ2-1, with a weak D call TRBD2 (5 bases). With 4 bases removed from V and 9 bases from J, the gap between germline ends came to 17 bases. This CDR3 spans 14 amino acids. From germline, CDR1 is SGHNT and CDR2 YYREEE (reference sequence). DNA of the CDR3: TGTGCCAGCAGCCCCGGACTGGCCCAGTTTGAGCAGTTCTTC. Translated: CASSPGLAQFEQFF.

CDR3 amino acids: CASNPGQGTEAFF. The CDR3 DNA is TGTGCCAGCAACCCCGGACAGGGCACTGAAGCTTTCTTT. The chain is built from TRBV6-1 and TRBJ1-1; 8 nucleotides agree with TRBD1. CDR1 and CDR2 from the germline V gene are MNHNS and SASEGT. The junction had 5 bases not matched to a gene; V was cut back by 7 bases and J by 4 bases. The CDR3 spans 13 residues.

The chain combines TRBV30 with TRBJ1-5; TRBD1 agrees at 7 bases. The CDR3 is 16 amino acids. CDR1 GTSNPN and CDR2 SVGIG come from the germline V gene (reference sequence). V lost 4 bases and J lost 8; bases outside the gene matches: 17. CDR3 in amino acids: CAWTQGGEVPPKPQHF. The DNA of the CDR3 is TGTGCCTGGACTCAAGGGGGCGAGGTTCCCCCTAAGCCCCAGCATTTT.